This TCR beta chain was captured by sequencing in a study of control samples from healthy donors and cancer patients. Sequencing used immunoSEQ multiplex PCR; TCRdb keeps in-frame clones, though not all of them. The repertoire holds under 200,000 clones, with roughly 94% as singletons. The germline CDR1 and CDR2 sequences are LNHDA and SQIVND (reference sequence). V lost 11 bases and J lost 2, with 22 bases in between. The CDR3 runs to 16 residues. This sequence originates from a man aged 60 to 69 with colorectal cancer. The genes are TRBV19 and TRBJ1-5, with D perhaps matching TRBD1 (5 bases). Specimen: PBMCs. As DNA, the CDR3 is TGTGCCGCCGGGGGTCGCCCCTCTGAGGGCAATCAGCCCCAGCATTTT. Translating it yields CAAGGRPSEGNQPQHF.